This T cell receptor (beta chain) was retrieved from a study of T cell responses to AZD1222 COVID-19 vaccine (dated by TCRdb to the early 2020s). Study-wide context: TCR sequencing covered roughly 230 trial participants: 200 to 220 given two doses of AZD1222 and 26 given two doses of MenACWY control vaccine. Enrollment into the trials was organized by age into subgroups of 18-55, 56-69 and 70-plus years, and those subgroups contained roughly 150, 30 and 60 TCR-sequenced participants, respectively. The investigation overall reported the following: A significant rise in spike-specific TCR breadth and depth was observed after two AZD1222 doses relative to day 0 and relative to MenACWY recipients. The vaccine-associated CD4 TCRs covered the entire spike protein, and the dominant responses fell in regions 160-218 and 743-854. Reportedly, almost half of the unique spike-specific TCRs recognized epitopes lying outside the regions that are mutated in the B.1.351 and B.1.1.7 variants. Participants were mostly white British, with more females than males. The authors suggested clonal diversity may have been underestimated. Because no day 14 peak-response samples were available, the repertoires could be characterized only after the peak T cell response. Conclusions about previously exposed vaccinees are limited, since just 6 or 7 AZD1222 recipients were seropositive for SARS-CoV-2 at baseline. The 56-69-year group was small, and its depth increase did not reach significance, likely because of low power.

Comment on this clone: Which antigen it targets is not known. No much larger clone exists at a distance of one base, and base qualities are not known.

Measured from the cysteine to the phenylalanine, the CDR3 is 14 residues long. CDR3 DNA only is kept here, 42 bases in frame from base 1. V is cut by 0 bases and J by 1 base, and the space between the germline ends is 7 bases. The germline V gene encodes CDR1 SGDLS and CDR2 YYNGEE. The intended sense of this specimen's time point label: about 28 days (+/-7) after the second vaccine dose. AZD1222 recipients whose second dose came at about 4 weeks and those whose second dose came at about 12 weeks were combined into one group, since spike-specific TCR depth and breadth did not differ between the two schedules. The vaccinee samples were drawn from two UK trials, COV001 and COV002, one of which was a single-blind randomized controlled phase 2/3 trial testing AZD1222 (ChAdOx1 nCoV-19) in healthy adults. For TCRbeta chain sequencing, PBMC samples from trial participants were taken at day 0 and at day 28 after the second dose.

The CDR3 regions of human TCRbeta chains were analyzed by immunosequencing. As for the authors' bioinformatics: Repertoire TCRs were matched against a reference library of SARS-CoV-2-specific TCRs generated with the MIRA antigen-specificity platform. Breadth was defined as the fraction of unique TCRs that were SARS-CoV-2-associated, and depth was defined as the fraction of total T cells that were SARS-CoV-2-associated. Using the MIRA data, each spike-specific TCR was assigned both to the spike region to which the TCR was reactive and to a CD4 or CD8 class. Log10-transformed breadth and depth values were compared by one-way ANOVA with Sidak's multiple comparisons tests. TCRdb took over this immuneACCESS table, retaining in-frame rearrangements with V and J assigned. Such tables are incomplete; in checked studies, under half of the missing clones stem from an unresolved V gene, and the remainder is unexplained. The DNA gave D and trimming, while V, J and clone size come from that table. The sample table holds 110,000 or so clones, of which just over 85% were seen once. 17% of the sample comes from the top ten.

The starting material was peripheral blood, obtained 28 days after the second AZD1222 dose. The rearranged segments are TRBV9 and TRBJ1-1, and possibly TRBD1, on 5 matching bases. The TCR comes from an adult who received the AZD1222 COVID-19 vaccine. The base sequence is TGTGCCAGCAGCGTAGCAGGACAGAACACTGAAGCTTTCTTT. Translated, it gives CASSVAGQNTEAFF.